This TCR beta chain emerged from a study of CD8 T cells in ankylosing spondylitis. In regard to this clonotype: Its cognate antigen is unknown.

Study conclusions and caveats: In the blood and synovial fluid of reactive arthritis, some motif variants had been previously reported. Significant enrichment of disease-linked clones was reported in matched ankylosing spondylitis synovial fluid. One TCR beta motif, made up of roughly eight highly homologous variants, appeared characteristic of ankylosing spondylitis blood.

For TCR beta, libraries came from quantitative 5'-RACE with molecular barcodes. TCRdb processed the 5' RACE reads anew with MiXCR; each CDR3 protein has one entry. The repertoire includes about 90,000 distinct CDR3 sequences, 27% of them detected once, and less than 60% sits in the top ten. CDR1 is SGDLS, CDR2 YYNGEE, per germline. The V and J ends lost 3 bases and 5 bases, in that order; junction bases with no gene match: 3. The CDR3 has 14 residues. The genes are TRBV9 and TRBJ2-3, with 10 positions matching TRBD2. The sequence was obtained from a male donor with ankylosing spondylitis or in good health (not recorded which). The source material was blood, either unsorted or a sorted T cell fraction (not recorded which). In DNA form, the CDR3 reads TGTGCCAGCAGCGCAGGACTAGCGGTAGATACGCAGTATTTT. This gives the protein CASSAGLAVDTQYF.